This T cell receptor (beta chain) is from a study of T cell repertoires in ileal Crohn's disease. As to this clone: As yet, its antigen is unknown.

Whole-study findings and limits: All patients with clonality above 26.8% had endoscopic recurrence. Mucosal expansions were suggested to be mainly CD8 T cells.

Repertoires were generated with immunoSEQ multiplex PCR, while TCRdb's copy carries only in-frame clones and drops some. Found here are 6,500 to 10,000 clones, about 80% of them singletons; the top ten hold about 4.9%. The sample consisted of ileal tissue. The receptor was isolated from an adult with Crohn's disease.

The CDR3 loop is CASSPDRSLQLGANVLTF. The DNA for the CDR3 is TGTGCCAGCAGCCCCGACAGGTCGCTACAACTTGGAGCCAACGTCCTGACTTTC. J is TRBJ2-6 and V is TRBV7-9; tentatively, D is TRBD1 (6 bases). This CDR3 is 18 amino acids long. V was clipped by 5 bases and J by 7 bases, with 24 bases between them. Germline lookup yields CDR1 SEHNR and CDR2 FQNEAQ (reference sequence).